This TCR beta chain was recorded in a study of blood T cell repertoires in COVID-19. Study background: The origin of the acute and convalescent COVID-19 samples was the United States, Italy and Spain. Sources were T cells, B-cell-depleted T cells, or PBMCs; the material itself was cDNA or gDNA.

In germline, CDR1 is MNHEY, CDR2 SMNVEV (reference sequence). CDR3 length: 15 amino acids. Germline trimming cut 3 bases from V and 4 bases from J; bases unmatched to any gene: 3. Original processing notes: Researchers report that nucleated cell counts were estimated from reference gene primer amplification. The table came from immunoSEQ multiplex PCR; TCRdb's copy has only in-frame clones and leaves some out. Clonal size and the V and J genes are those of that table, whereas D and trimming came from the DNA. The sample carries roughly 70,000 clones, 65% to 85% recorded once. In this sample, this clone turned up a few times.

Source material: peripheral blood. J is TRBJ1-5 and V is TRBV27; 10 bases agree with TRBD1. The sequence came from a human donor in a cohort sampled during active COVID-19. Written as DNA, the CDR3 is TGTGCCAGCAGTTTGGGGACAGGGGCTAATCAGCCCCAGCATTTT. Amino acid sequence: CASSLGTGANQPQHF.